This TCR beta chain was identified during a study of Ad26.COV2.S vaccination and SARS-CoV-2 variants. Study in general: Trial arm assignment for the donor was COV1001 Ad26.COV2.S. Donor got 5x10^10 or 1x10^11 viral particles of Ad26.COV2.S.

General observations from the study: It is possible that the TCR breadth and depth analyses underestimated the total T cell responses.

Germline-derived CDR1 and CDR2 are SEHNR and FQNEAQ (reference sequence). Trimming at V came to 5 bases and at J to 4 bases, leaving 7 bases not matched to a gene. The CDR3 spans 16 residues. Treatment described: 15 to 20 received Ad26.COV2.S at low or high dose, single or two shots; several received placebo; per-sample allocation not given. At day 63 after the first vaccine or placebo injection, samples were drawn. Sequenced by immunoSEQ multiplex PCR; TCRdb stores in-frame clones only, minus some. Among about 350,000 clones, about 88% were seen once, and the ten largest hold 6.4%. Concerning this clone itself: Its target is not known.

Here the sequenced sample was peripheral blood, taken in a trial of Ad26.COV2.S vaccine versus placebo. The TCR sequence derives from a person between 18 and 65 years old who received the Ad26.COV2.S COVID-19 vaccine or a placebo. The chain recombines TRBV7-9 with TRBJ2-3; 12 bases fit TRBD2. CDR3 region: CASSDPTSGRPDTQYF. In DNA, the CDR3 is TGTGCCAGCAGCGACCCGACTAGCGGGAGACCAGATACGCAGTATTTT.